This T cell receptor beta chain appears in the sequencing data of a study of beta chain features in type 1 diabetes. As every portion of the isolated RNA was reverse transcribed, the sequencing read expressed TCRB transcripts. The protocol was immunoSEQ multiplex PCR, while the TCRdb copy is restricted to in-frame clones and leaves out a portion. The sample carries about 45,000 clones, over 50% recorded once. CDR3 size: 16 residues. J gave up 1 base and V 1 base, and 8 bases lay outside the gene matches. The germline CDR1 and CDR2 sequences are SGHNT and YYREEE (reference sequence). Sequenced input: Tregs from blood. The chain uses TRBV5-4 and TRBJ2-7, with 7 bases lining up with TRBD2. The clonotype was recovered from a woman under 30 in good health. The CDR3 DNA is TGTGCCAGCAGCTTGTCGTGGGCTAGCGGATCCTACGAGCAGTACTTC. This translates into CASSLSWASGSYEQYF.